What follows are 14 T cell receptor beta chains derived from one specimen sequenced in a study of spatial heterogeneity in lung cancer. TCRdb ran MiXCR on the 5' RACE reads and lists one entry per CDR3 protein. The profile shows about 1,500 distinct CDR3 sequences, approximately 14% of them singletons. Time point: sample taken at primary tumor resection. This material consisted of normal lung tissue next to the tumor, taken at surgery. The receptors shown here come from a male donor with early-stage non-small cell lung cancer.

This clonotype is judged medium-sized. V usage is TRBV27 and J usage is TRBJ1-2, with no clear D. V gave up 3 bases and J gave up 4 bases, with 12 bases separating them. Germline lookup yields CDR1 MNHEY and CDR2 SMNVEV (reference sequence). The CDR3 is 14 residues long. The CDR3 DNA reads as TGTGCCAGCAGTTTGTTGGGCAGAAGCTATGGCTACACCTTC. Protein: CASSLLGRSYGYTF.

By sample share, this clonotype is large. The chain has TRBV20-1 and TRBJ2-5; no firm D call. CDR3 length: 13 residues. CDR1 is DFQATT, CDR2 SNEGSKA, per germline (reference sequence). V was trimmed by 0 bases and J by 5 bases, leaving 10 bases between them. The CDR3 nucleotides are TGCAGTGCTAGAGACAACTATCAGGAGACCCAGTACTTC. Protein product: CSARDNYQETQYF.

Sample share makes this clonotype medium-sized (0.01 to 0.1%). The chain is built from TRBV7-3 and TRBJ2-7; TRBD1 matches 9 bases. Germline V gene lookup returns CDR1 SGHTA and CDR2 FQGTGA. V shed 1 base and J 5 bases; nucleotides not matched to a gene: 6. The CDR3 sequence is 15 residues long. This chain's CDR3 is CASSLSGGQGNEQYF. The CDR3 DNA reads TGTGCCAGCAGCTTAAGCGGGGGACAGGGCAACGAGCAGTACTTC.

The chain uses TRBV4-3 and TRBJ2-5; D uncertain. V was pared by 0 bases and J by 2 bases, with 13 bases between. The CDR3 runs to 16 residues. CDR1 and CDR2 from the germline V gene are LGHNA and YSLEER. The CDR3 loop reads CASSQDFRRFQETQYF. Written as DNA, the CDR3 is TGCGCCAGCAGCCAAGATTTTCGACGGTTTCAAGAGACCCAGTACTTC.

This clonotype ranks as large. The chain combines TRBV7-8 with TRBJ1-5; TRBD1 matches at 11 bases. CDR1 and CDR2 (germline): SGHVS, FQNEAQ. V lost 1 base to trimming and J lost 6 bases; unmatched junction nucleotides: 8. The CDR3 is 17 residues long. CDR3 bases: TGTGCCAGCAGCTTAGAGGGCTGGACAGGGGGCACTCAGCCCCAGCATTTT. Translation gives CASSLEGWTGGTQPQHF.

In its sample, this clonotype is large. The chain employs TRBV29-1 and TRBJ2-1; TRBD1 aligns across 10 bases. V was pared by 4 bases and J by 13 bases, with 7 bases of the junction left unmatched. This CDR3 comprises 12 residues. Germline lookup yields CDR1 SQVTM and CDR2 ANQGSEA. The CDR3 bases are TGCAGCGTTGTACCCTGGACAGGGGGACAGTTCTTC. It codes for CSVVPWTGGQFF.

This clonotype rates as medium-sized. The V call is TRBV19, the J call TRBJ2-7; TRBD2 aligns across 7 bases. The trim removed 3 bases at V and 4 bases at J, leaving 12 bases unmatched. The CDR3 totals 16 residues. Germline CDR1 is LNHDA and CDR2 is SQIVND (reference sequence). The CDR3 region has the DNA TGTGCCAGTAGTATGAGGAGCGGGAAGGACCCTTACGAGCAGTACTTC. Protein sequence: CASSMRSGKDPYEQYF.

This clonotype is medium-sized in the sample. The genes are TRBV20-1 and TRBJ1-1; D gene uncertain. The CDR3 spans 12 residues. The germline V gene has CDR1 DFQATT and CDR2 SNEGSKA (reference sequence). Deletions cut 2 bases from V and 4 bases from J, with 8 bases between. The CDR3 bases are TGCAGTGCTAGAAAGCGGGGCACTGAAGCTTTCTTT. This encodes CSARKRGTEAFF.

The gene calls are TRBV7-6 and TRBJ2-2, with D uncertain. Germline CDR1 and CDR2: SGHVS and FNYEAQ. Trimming left V 6 bases short and J 6 bases short, with 8 bases between. The CDR3 is 12 residues long. The CDR3 DNA sequence: TGTGCCAGCAGTCCCGATGCCGGGGAGCTGTTTTTT. This translates into CASSPDAGELFF.

In its sample, this clonotype ranks as medium-sized. J is TRBJ2-7 and V is TRBV9, with D possibly matching TRBD1 (7 bases). Germline CDR1 SGDLS, CDR2 YYNGEE. With 3 bases removed from V and 2 bases from J, the gap between germline ends came to 12 bases. This CDR3 has 14 amino acids. CDR3 residues: CASSAEGQPYEQYF. CDR3 DNA: TGTGCCAGCAGCGCGGAGGGACAGCCCTACGAGCAGTACTTC.

By its share, this clonotype is medium-sized. The rearrangement uses TRBV29-1 and TRBJ2-3, with D tentatively TRBD2 (6 bases). The CDR3 loop spans 11 amino acids. V was shortened by 8 bases and J by 8 bases, with 14 bases between the two germline ends. Germline V gene lookup returns CDR1 SQVTM and CDR2 ANQGSEA. CDR3 in amino acids: CSIPLEGTQYF. The CDR3 bases are TGCAGCATCCCGCTGGAGGGTACGCAGTATTTT.

This clonotype is judged large. V gene TRBV25-1 combines with J gene TRBJ1-1, with no clear D. CDR3 size: 15 residues. CDR1 and CDR2 from the germline V gene are MGHDK and SYGVNS. The V gene lost 6 bases and the J gene lost 3 bases, with 17 bases spanning the gap. CDR3 sequence reads: CASRGIGFGDTEAFF. The CDR3 DNA is TGTGCCAGCAGGGGGATAGGTTTCGGCGACACTGAAGCTTTCTTT.

This clonotype is medium-sized within its sample. This rearrangement joins TRBV11-2 to TRBJ2-3; 9 bases match TRBD2. The germline gives CDR1 SGHAT, CDR2 FQNNGV. This CDR3 has 17 residues. Trimming took 0 bases from V and 1 from J; bases not matched to a gene: 5. The CDR3 DNA sequence: TGTGCCAGCAGCTTAGAGGGACTAGCATTCGGCACAGATACGCAGTATTTT. Amino acids: CASSLEGLAFGTDTQYF.

By share of the sample, this clonotype is medium-sized. The chain combines TRBV7-9 with TRBJ2-2; D is possibly TRBD2 (5 bases). The germline V gene has CDR1 SEHNR and CDR2 FQNEAQ (reference sequence). The CDR3 is 15 amino acids. V lost 4 bases, J lost 6 bases, and 15 bases lay in between. CDR3 nucleotide sequence: TGTGCCAGCAGCTCCCGGGAAGCCCCACCCGGGGAGCTGTTTTTT. Amino acid sequence: CASSSREAPPGELFF.